Below are 17 T cell receptor beta chains sequenced from a single sample in a study of cytomegalovirus exposure and HLA in healthy donors. The primer mix had 60 Vbeta and 13 Jbeta primers. Only in-frame clones appear in the TCRdb table, and some are missing; sequencing was by immunoSEQ multiplex PCR. This sample has about 200,000 clones, with 80% to 90% found just once. Sequencing was performed on PBMCs. These receptors originate from a young woman in good health and CMV-seronegative.

The J gene is TRBJ2-1, the V gene TRBV6-5, with a possible D match to TRBD2 (5 bases). The germline V gene has CDR1 MNHEY and CDR2 SVGAGI. The CDR3 loop spans 14 amino acids. V dropped 0 bases and J dropped 9 bases, with 12 bases sitting between them. The CDR3 DNA follows: TGTGCCAGCAGTTACTCGGCGTCCAGCGGTGAGCAGTTCTTC. As protein: CASSYSASSGEQFF.

The chain recombines TRBV6-1 with TRBJ2-5; TRBD2 matches at 9 bases. This CDR3 contains 16 residues. V lost 0 bases and J lost 5; bases outside the gene matches: 7. The germline gives CDR1 MNHNS, CDR2 SASEGT. The chain's CDR3 is CASSEALAGTAETQYF. For the CDR3, the DNA is TGTGCCAGCAGTGAAGCTCTAGCGGGGACAGCCGAGACCCAGTACTTC.

This clone was seen a few times. CDR3 nucleotide sequence: TGTGCCAGCAGTTACTCGAGACAGGGGCTAGAGACCCAGTACTTC. It codes for CASSYSRQGLETQYF. The chain is built from TRBV6-5 and TRBJ2-5; 8 nucleotides agree with TRBD1. Germline V gene lookup returns CDR1 MNHEY and CDR2 SVGAGI. With 0 bases clipped from V and 4 bases from J, the junction kept 4 bases outside the gene matches. This CDR3 region has 15 residues.

The J gene is TRBJ2-1, the V gene TRBV6-1; no definite D call. Trimming cost V 6 bases and J 8 bases, with 8 bases left between them. The CDR3 totals 11 residues. Germline V CDR1 and CDR2: MNHNS, SASEGT. DNA of the CDR3: TGTGCCAGCAGCCACTGGTATGAGCAGTTCTTC. Translation: CASSHWYEQFF.

The count of this clone is one. The rearrangement uses TRBV6-1 and TRBJ1-4; 7 positions match TRBD1. V lost 1 base to trimming and J lost 5 bases; unmatched junction nucleotides: 7. CDR1 is MNHNS and CDR2 is SASEGT in the germline V gene. The CDR3 is made up of 16 amino acids. CDR3 residues: CASSEVRTGGNEKLFF. The CDR3, as DNA: TGTGCCAGCAGTGAAGTGCGGACAGGCGGGAATGAAAAACTGTTTTTT.

The V gene is TRBV7-2, the J gene TRBJ2-7, with 10 bases lining up with TRBD2. V shed 4 bases, J shed 3 bases, and the junction held 6 bases outside the gene matches. The CDR3 spans 15 residues. Germline CDR1 and CDR2: SGHTA and FQGNSA. CDR3 sequence reads: CASSSTSGGDYEQYF. In nucleotides, the CDR3 is TGTGCCAGCAGCTCCACCAGCGGGGGGGACTACGAGCAGTACTTC. The variable domain in full, completed from reference TRBV7-2 and TRBJ2-7, reads GAGVSQSPSNKVTEKGKDVELRCDPISGHTALYWYRQSLGQGLEFLIYFQGNSAPDKSGLPSDRFSAERTGGSVSTLTIQRTQQEDSAVYLCASSSTSGGDYEQYFGPGTRLTVT.

The chain combines TRBV7-2 with TRBJ1-2; 11 nucleotides line up with TRBD1. Germline trimming cut 5 bases from V and 9 bases from J; bases unmatched to any gene: 11. The CDR3 has 15 amino acids. CDR1 SGHTA and CDR2 FQGNSA come from the germline V gene. The CDR3 spells CASSPGTGGKVRYTF. CDR3 nucleotides: TGTGCCAGCAGCCCCGGGACAGGGGGAAAGGTACGCTACACCTTC.

The CDR3 here is CASSGQGPTGELFF. The CDR3, as DNA: TGTGCCAGCAGTGGACAGGGGCCCACCGGGGAGCTGTTTTTT. The chain carries TRBV2 and TRBJ2-2; TRBD1 aligns across 8 bases. V trimming: 4 bases; J trimming: 4 bases; junction bases outside the gene matches: 2. The CDR3 is made up of 14 amino acids. CDR1 SNHLY and CDR2 FYNNEI come from the germline V gene.

The chain links TRBV28 to TRBJ1-1; 7 bases agree with TRBD1. With 3 bases clipped from V and 5 bases from J, the junction kept 9 bases outside the gene matches. The CDR3 loop spans 15 amino acids. Germline V gives CDR1 MDHEN, CDR2 SYDVKM. The CDR3: CASSFIQYRGTEAFF. CDR3 bases: TGTGCCAGCAGTTTCATACAATACAGGGGTACTGAAGCTTTCTTT.

The V gene is TRBV15, the J gene TRBJ2-7, with 13 bases lining up with TRBD2. The CDR3 is 16 residues long. Looked up from germline, CDR1 is LNHNV and CDR2 is YYDKDF (reference sequence). V dropped 4 bases and J dropped 3; count of bases not matched to a gene: 6. CDR3 in amino acids: CATSKGTSGISYEQYF. In DNA, the CDR3 is TGTGCCACCAGCAAAGGGACTAGCGGGATCAGCTACGAGCAGTACTTC.

The chain links TRBV28 to TRBJ1-2; 9 bases are shared with TRBD1. J gave up 8 bases and V 0 bases, and 4 bases lay outside the gene matches. CDR1 and CDR2 from the germline V gene are MDHEN and SYDVKM. The CDR3 runs to 14 residues. For the CDR3, the DNA is TGTGCCAGCAGTTTATGGGGACAGGGTAAAGGCTACACCTTC. Translating it yields CASSLWGQGKGYTF.

The CDR3 DNA reads TGTGCCAGCGCACAGGGTCCAGACTACGAGCAGTACTTC. It encodes CASAQGPDYEQYF. The chain is built from TRBV2 and TRBJ2-7; tentative D call: TRBD1 (6 bases). Germline V gene data show CDR1 as SNHLY and CDR2 as FYNNEI. Trimming removed 8 bases at V and 3 bases at J, with 14 bases between. CDR3 length equals 13 residues. The full variable domain, its missing parts supplied by reference TRBV2 and TRBJ2-7, is EPEVTQTPSHQVTQMGQEVILRCVPISNHLYFYWYRQILGQKVEFLVSFYNNEISEKSEIFDDQFSVERPDGSNFTLKIRSTKLEDSAMYFCASAQGPDYEQYFGPGTRLTVT.

The chain has TRBV11-2 and TRBJ2-7, with D possibly matching TRBD2 (5 bases). V was shortened by 5 bases and J by 3 bases, with 17 bases between the two germline ends. The CDR3 is 15 amino acids. Germline loops: CDR1 SGHAT, CDR2 FQNNGV. The CDR3 loop is CASSPGVARYYEQYF. For the CDR3, the DNA is TGTGCCAGCAGCCCCGGGGTAGCGCGATACTACGAGCAGTACTTC.

The genes are TRBV14 and TRBJ2-5; 11 bases agree with TRBD2. Germline CDR1 and CDR2: SGHDN and FVKESK. Germline trimming cut 2 bases from V and 5 bases from J; bases unmatched to any gene: 7. The CDR3 is 16 amino acids. The CDR3 DNA follows: TGTGCCAGCAGCCAACTCCTAGCGGGAGGTGTGGAGACCCAGTACTTC. Its translation: CASSQLLAGGVETQYF.

This clone came up once. The V call is TRBV15, the J call TRBJ2-7; D unresolved. V lost 3 bases to trimming and J lost 6 bases, with 12 bases between them. Germline loops: CDR1 LNHNV, CDR2 YYDKDF (reference sequence). The CDR3 is 13 residues long. The CDR3 DNA reads as TGTGCCACCAGCAGTTTTTCAGTAAGCGAGCAGTACTTC. Translation: CATSSFSVSEQYF.

The rearrangement uses TRBV6-5 and TRBJ1-4; TRBD1 might be the D (6 bases). The V end was cut by 5 bases, the J end by 8 bases, with 18 bases between. The CDR3 is 15 amino acids. Germline V gives CDR1 MNHEY, CDR2 SVGAGI. For the CDR3, the DNA is TGTGCCAGCAGTCCTCAGGGGAGAGGTCGGGAAAAACTGTTTTTT. The encoded protein is CASSPQGRGREKLFF.

The V call is TRBV5-1, the J call TRBJ1-1, with D hard to call. Trimming pared 4 bases from V and 4 bases from J, leaving 14 bases between. From germline, CDR1 is SGHRS and CDR2 YFSETQ. The CDR3 is made up of 14 amino acids. CDR3 loop: CASSTSLGATEAFF. Written as DNA, the CDR3 is TGCGCCAGCAGCACGTCCTTGGGCGCCACTGAAGCTTTCTTT. The full variable domain, in which reference TRBV5-1 and TRBJ1-1 provide the parts outside the CDR3, is KAGVTQTPRYLIKTRGQQVTLSCSPISGHRSVSWYQQTPGQGLQFLFEYFSETQRNKGNFPGRFSGRQFSNSRSEMNVSTLELGDSALYLCASSTSLGATEAFFGQGTRLTVV.